The 5 T cell receptor beta chains below come from one sample, sequenced in a study of identical twins. TCRdb re-derived calls from the 5' RACE reads in MiXCR, one entry per CDR3 protein. The table lists around 280,000 distinct CDR3 sequences, around 8.8% of them singletons, with less than 2.5% in the top ten. Another study also made use of these data, one on yellow fever vaccine responses in identical twins.

The specimen was memory (CD45RO+) T cells sorted from blood. Every receptor here comes from a woman between 18 and 29 years old in good health.

Ten or more counts support this clonotype. The chain links TRBV7-9 to TRBJ2-5, with a tentative D call TRBD1 (6 bases). The CDR3 is made up of 12 amino acids. Germline V gene sequence: CDR1 SEHNR, CDR2 FQNEAQ (reference sequence). Trimming cost V 7 bases and J 4 bases, with 10 bases left between them. CDR3 protein: CASTWDIETQYF. The CDR3, as DNA: TGTGCCAGCACTTGGGACATAGAGACCCAGTACTTC.

The V call is TRBV9, the J call TRBJ2-2; D gene unclear. In germline, CDR1 is SGDLS, CDR2 YYNGEE. V was shortened by 0 bases and J by 5 bases, with 17 bases between the two germline ends. CDR3 length equals 17 residues. The CDR3 DNA reads TGTGCCAGCAGCGTAGAATCCGGAAACCTGGGGACCGGGGAGCTGTTTTTT. As protein: CASSVESGNLGTGELFF.

This clonotype came up many times. The rearrangement uses TRBV7-2 and TRBJ1-5; a weak D match, TRBD1 (6 bases). The germline V gene encodes CDR1 SGHTA and CDR2 FQGNSA. V dropped 5 bases and J dropped 6 bases, with 11 bases sitting between them. The CDR3 contains 13 residues. The CDR3 region is CASSGRGGQPQHF. DNA for the CDR3: TGTGCCAGCAGCGGCAGGGGCGGTCAGCCCCAGCATTTT.

This clonotype has only a few counts. The chain recombines TRBV5-6 with TRBJ1-3, with a possible D match to TRBD1 (6 bases). The CDR3 is 16 amino acids. V gave up 4 bases and J gave up 0 bases, with 14 bases separating them. Germline CDR1 is SGHDT and CDR2 is YYEEEE. CDR3 residues: CASSGIRDNSGNTIYF. CDR3 coding DNA: TGTGCCAGCAGCGGAATCAGGGACAACTCTGGAAACACCATATATTTT.

In this sample, this clonotype turned up many times. The chain links TRBV4-1 to TRBJ1-1; possible D gene TRBD1, 5 bases. Trimming took off 1 base at V and 3 bases at J, with 6 bases between the two ends. Germline values: CDR1 MGHRA, CDR2 YSYEKL. This CDR3 is 13 amino acids long. For the CDR3, the DNA is TGCGCCAGCAGCCAAGGGGGGTACACTGAAGCTTTCTTT. Its protein product is CASSQGGYTEAFF.